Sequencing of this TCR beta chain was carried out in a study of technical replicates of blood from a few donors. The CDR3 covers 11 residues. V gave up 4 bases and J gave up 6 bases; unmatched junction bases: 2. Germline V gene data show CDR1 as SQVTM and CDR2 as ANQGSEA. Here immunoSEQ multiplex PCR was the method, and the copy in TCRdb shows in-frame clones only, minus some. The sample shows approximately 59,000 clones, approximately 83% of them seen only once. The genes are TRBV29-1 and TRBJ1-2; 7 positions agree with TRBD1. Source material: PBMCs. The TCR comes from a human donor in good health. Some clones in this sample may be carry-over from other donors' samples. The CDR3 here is CSVGQGNGYTF. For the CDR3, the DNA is TGCAGCGTTGGACAGGGCAATGGCTACACCTTC.